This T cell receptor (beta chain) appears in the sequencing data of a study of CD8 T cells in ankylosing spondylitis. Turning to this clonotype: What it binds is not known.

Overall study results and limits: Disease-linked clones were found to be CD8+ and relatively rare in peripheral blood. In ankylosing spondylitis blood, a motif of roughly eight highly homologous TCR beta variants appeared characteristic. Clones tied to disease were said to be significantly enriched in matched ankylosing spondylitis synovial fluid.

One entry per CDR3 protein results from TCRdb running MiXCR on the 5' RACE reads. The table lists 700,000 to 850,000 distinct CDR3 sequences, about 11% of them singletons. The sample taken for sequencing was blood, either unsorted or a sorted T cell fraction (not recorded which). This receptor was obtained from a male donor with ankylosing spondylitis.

CDR3 protein: CASSPTQGAYEKLFF. In DNA form, the CDR3 reads TGTGCCAGCAGCCCAACTCAGGGGGCCTATGAAAAACTGTTTTTT. The chain is built from TRBV7-2 and TRBJ1-4; 8 positions match TRBD1. This CDR3 has 15 amino acids. Germline assignment: CDR1 SGHTA and CDR2 FQGNSA. V lost 5 bases and J lost 6; bases outside the gene matches: 8.